These 18 T cell receptor beta chains originate from one sample sequenced in a study of identifying expanded T cells in peripheral blood. The assay was immunoSEQ multiplex PCR, and TCRdb's table has in-frame clones only and misses some. This table holds roughly 96,000 clones, over 75% found once. The sequencing sample was made of blood. The receptors were gathered from a person between 18 and 75 years old in good health.

The CDR3 coding sequence is TGTGCCAGCAGTTACTCGGTGGTAGCGGGACAAGAGACCCAGTACTTC. It is translated as CASSYSVVAGQETQYF. The V call is TRBV6-5, the J call TRBJ2-5; 8 bases agree with TRBD2. Germline loops: CDR1 MNHEY, CDR2 SVGAGI. CDR3 length equals 16 residues. V dropped 0 bases and J dropped 2; count of bases not matched to a gene: 5.

The rearrangement links TRBV5-1 to TRBJ1-2; D ambiguous. The germline gives CDR1 SGHRS, CDR2 YFSETQ. This CDR3 is built from 14 residues. Trimming shortened V by 9 bases and J by 4 bases, and 19 bases separated the two germline ends. The CDR3 sequence: CATRVDPETYGYTF. CDR3 DNA sequence: TGCGCCACCCGGGTGGACCCAGAGACCTATGGCTACACCTTC.

A few counts support this clone. The V call is TRBV30, the J call TRBJ1-2, with TRBD1 matching 7 bases. The junction had 5 bases not matched to a gene; V was cut back by 8 bases and J by 5 bases. The CDR3 extends over 11 amino acids. Per the germline V gene, CDR1 is GTSNPN and CDR2 is SVGIG (reference sequence). The CDR3 reads CADREAYGYTF. CDR3 bases: TGTGCCGACAGGGAGGCGTATGGCTACACCTTC.

The chain recombines TRBV4-1 with TRBJ2-5, with D possibly matching TRBD1 (5 bases). With 1 base removed from V and 5 bases from J, the gap between germline ends came to 14 bases. The length of the CDR3 is 15 residues. Germline V gives CDR1 MGHRA, CDR2 YSYEKL. The DNA for the CDR3 is TGCGCCAGCAGCCAAGGTCAGGGCCCCCAGGAGACCCAGTACTTC. Amino acid sequence: CASSQGQGPQETQYF.

In its sample, this clone was seen once. The rearrangement uses TRBV7-2 and TRBJ2-7; 7 bases align to TRBD1. The CDR3 runs to 15 residues. V was pared by 5 bases and J by 3 bases, with 10 bases of the junction left unmatched. Germline CDR1 SGHTA, CDR2 FQGNSA. The CDR3 spells CASSPDRFNFYEQYF. Written as DNA, the CDR3 is TGTGCCAGCAGCCCGGACAGGTTCAATTTCTACGAGCAGTACTTC.

This clone was counted a few times. V usage is TRBV19 and J usage is TRBJ1-6; D gene unclear. Germline values: CDR1 LNHDA, CDR2 SQIVND (reference sequence). The CDR3 spans 12 residues. The ends were cut back, 6 bases at V and 6 bases at J, with 6 bases in the middle. The CDR3 reads CASRTLNSPLHF. The CDR3 DNA reads TGTGCCAGTAGGACGCTTAATTCACCCCTCCACTTT.

The rearrangement uses TRBV19 and TRBJ1-5; D unresolved. Trimming removed 1 base from V and 6 bases from J, with 7 bases in between. CDR3 length: 13 amino acids. Germline V CDR1 and CDR2: LNHDA, SQIVND (reference sequence). This CDR3 reads CASSIGYRQPQHF. CDR3 sequence (DNA): TGTGCCAGTAGTATAGGTTACCGTCAGCCCCAGCATTTT.

This clone was observed once. The V call is TRBV2, the J call TRBJ1-5; maybe TRBD1 (6 bases). From germline, CDR1 is SNHLY and CDR2 FYNNEI. Trimming cost V 9 bases and J 3 bases, with 24 bases left between them. The CDR3 covers 17 residues. CDR3 DNA: TGTGCCAGTTCGGGCAGGGGCCTTGAAACACCCAATCAGCCCCAGCATTTT. Its translation: CASSGRGLETPNQPQHF.

The chain is built from TRBV5-1 and TRBJ2-2, with D hard to call. With 0 bases removed from V and 2 bases from J, the gap between germline ends came to 11 bases. Germline loops: CDR1 SGHRS, CDR2 YFSETQ. The CDR3 spans 16 residues. CDR3 protein: CASSLESGVNTGELFF. CDR3 sequence (DNA): TGCGCCAGCAGCTTGGAGTCTGGGGTCAACACCGGGGAGCTGTTTTTT.

The chain joins TRBV11-3 to TRBJ2-7; TRBD2 aligns across 14 bases. Germline V gene data show CDR1 as SGHNT and CDR2 as YENEEA. The CDR3 length is 18 residues. V gave up 0 bases and J gave up 2 bases; unmatched junction bases: 6. The chain's CDR3 is CASSLDGTSGSITYEQYF. DNA of the CDR3: TGTGCCAGCAGCTTAGATGGGACTAGCGGGAGTATCACCTACGAGCAGTACTTC.

The chain is built from TRBV7-9 and TRBJ1-5; 12 nucleotides agree with TRBD1. CDR1 and CDR2 from the germline V gene are SEHNR and FQNEAQ (reference sequence). The CDR3 spans 14 residues. V dropped 4 bases and J dropped 7; count of bases not matched to a gene: 2. Here the CDR3 DNA reads TGTGCCAGCAGCTCCGGGACAGGGGGCCAGCCCCAGCATTTT. Translating gives CASSSGTGGQPQHF.

The sample holds one count of this clone. The chain carries TRBV5-4 and TRBJ2-3, with TRBD2 matching over 7 bases. This CDR3 spans 15 amino acids. The germline gives CDR1 SGHNT, CDR2 YYREEE (reference sequence). The V and J ends lost 0 bases and 6 bases, in that order; junction bases with no gene match: 7. CDR3 in amino acids: CASSLAAGVPDTQYF. CDR3 nucleotide sequence: TGTGCCAGCAGCTTGGCGGCGGGAGTCCCTGATACGCAGTATTTT.

The chain employs TRBV6-1 and TRBJ2-7; maybe TRBD2 (5 bases). This CDR3 is built from 14 residues. In germline, CDR1 is MNHNS, CDR2 SASEGT. Trimming cost V 7 bases and J 2 bases, with 15 bases left between them. The CDR3 loop is CASTRAQNPYEQYF. The DNA of the CDR3 is TGTGCCAGCACGCGGGCCCAAAACCCCTACGAGCAGTACTTC.

The CDR3 DNA follows: TGCGCCAGCAGCTCGGGACTAGCGGGGGGGCGGAGAGAGCAGTTCTTC. Amino acid sequence: CASSSGLAGGRREQFF. The chain couples TRBV5-1 to TRBJ2-1; 16 nucleotides agree with TRBD2. This CDR3 comprises 16 residues. Germline CDR1 and CDR2: SGHRS and YFSETQ. V gave up 3 bases and J gave up 10 bases; unmatched junction bases: 7. The full variable domain, rest sourced from reference TRBV5-1 and TRBJ2-1, is KAGVTQTPRYLIKTRGQQVTLSCSPISGHRSVSWYQQTPGQGLQFLFEYFSETQRNKGNFPGRFSGRQFSNSRSEMNVSTLELGDSALYLCASSSGLAGGRREQFFGPGTRLTVL.

This clone showed up just once. The chain uses TRBV11-3 and TRBJ1-6; tentative D call: TRBD1 (5 bases). Germline CDR1 is SGHNT and CDR2 is YENEEA. This CDR3 has 13 residues. Trimming removed 1 base from V and 7 bases from J, with 5 bases in between. The CDR3: CASSLGGNSPLHF. CDR3 sequence (DNA): TGTGCCAGCAGCTTAGGGGGGAATTCACCCCTCCACTTT.

Written as DNA, the CDR3 is TGTGCCATCAGTGAGGTAGCGGGAGGGGCCACCGCCAAAAACATTCAGTACTTC. This encodes CAISEVAGGATAKNIQYF. The chain employs TRBV10-3 and TRBJ2-4; TRBD2 matches 11 bases. Germline lookup yields CDR1 ENHRY and CDR2 SYGVKD. The CDR3 extends over 18 amino acids. With 2 bases clipped from V and 1 base from J, the junction kept 7 bases outside the gene matches.

The chain employs TRBV4-3 and TRBJ2-2; no reliable D call. CDR1 and CDR2 (germline): LGHNA, YSLEER. The CDR3 has 16 residues. V lost 1 base and J lost 0, with 9 bases in between. For the CDR3, the DNA is TGCGCCAGCAGCCAAGGACACCAAGCGAACACCGGGGAGCTGTTTTTT. It codes for CASSQGHQANTGELFF.

This clone appeared a single time. The rearrangement joins TRBV2 to TRBJ1-2; D ambiguous. Between the trimmed V and J ends, which lost 6 bases and 4 bases, there was a span of 18 bases. CDR3 length: 15 residues. Germline CDR1 and CDR2: SNHLY and FYNNEI. The CDR3, as DNA: TGTGCCAGCAGCGAGGAGGGCCTCCCCGGCTATGGCTACACCTTC. Translated: CASSEEGLPGYGYTF.